What follows is one T cell receptor (beta chain) and its context. The source of the sample is a study of T cell clusters in autoimmune cytopenias. Germline CDR1 and CDR2: DFQATT and SNEGSKA (reference sequence). The CDR3 is made up of 14 amino acids. Multiplex touch-down PCR amplified TRB using TRB-A and TRB-B pools in one tube. For each CDR3 protein, TCRdb gives one entry from its re-call of the multiplex PCR reads, without DNA. Recorded for this sample: some 3,500 distinct CDR3 sequences. TRB amplification used approximately 270 ng of peripheral blood genomic DNA. This TCR came from a human donor with an autoimmune cytopenia or autoimmune hepatitis (not recorded which). This chain links TRBV20-1 with TRBJ1-5; absent DNA, TCRdb's TRBD1 call cannot be checked. Sequencing was performed on peripheral blood. CDR3 amino acids: CSAAGQVGGQPQHF.